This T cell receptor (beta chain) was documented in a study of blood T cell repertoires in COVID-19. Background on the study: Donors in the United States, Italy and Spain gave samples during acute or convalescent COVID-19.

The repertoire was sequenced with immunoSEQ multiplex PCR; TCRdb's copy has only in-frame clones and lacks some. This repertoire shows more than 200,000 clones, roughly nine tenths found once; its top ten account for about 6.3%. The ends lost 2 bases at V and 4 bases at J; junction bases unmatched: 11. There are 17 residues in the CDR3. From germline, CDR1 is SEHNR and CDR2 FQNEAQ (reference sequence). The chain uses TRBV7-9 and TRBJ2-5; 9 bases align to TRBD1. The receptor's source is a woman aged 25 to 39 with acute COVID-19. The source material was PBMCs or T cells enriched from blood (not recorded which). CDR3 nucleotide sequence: TGTGCCAGCAGCTTAAACAGGGGGCCCCCCTCCAGAGAGACCCAGTACTTC. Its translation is CASSLNRGPPSRETQYF.